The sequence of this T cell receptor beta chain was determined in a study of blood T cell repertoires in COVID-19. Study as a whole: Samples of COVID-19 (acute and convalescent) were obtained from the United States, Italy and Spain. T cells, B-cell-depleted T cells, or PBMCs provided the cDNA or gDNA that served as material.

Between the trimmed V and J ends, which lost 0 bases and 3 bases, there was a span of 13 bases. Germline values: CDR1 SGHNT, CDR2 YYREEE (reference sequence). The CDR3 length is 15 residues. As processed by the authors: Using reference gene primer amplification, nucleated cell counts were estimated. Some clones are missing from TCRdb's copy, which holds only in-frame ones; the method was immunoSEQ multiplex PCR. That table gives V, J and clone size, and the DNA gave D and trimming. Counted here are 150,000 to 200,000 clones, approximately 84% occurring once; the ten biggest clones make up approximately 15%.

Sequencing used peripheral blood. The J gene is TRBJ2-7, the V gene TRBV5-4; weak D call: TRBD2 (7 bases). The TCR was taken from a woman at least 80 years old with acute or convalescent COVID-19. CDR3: CASSLGLGGLYEQYF. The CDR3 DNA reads TGTGCCAGCAGCTTGGGCCTGGGGGGGCTCTACGAGCAGTACTTC.